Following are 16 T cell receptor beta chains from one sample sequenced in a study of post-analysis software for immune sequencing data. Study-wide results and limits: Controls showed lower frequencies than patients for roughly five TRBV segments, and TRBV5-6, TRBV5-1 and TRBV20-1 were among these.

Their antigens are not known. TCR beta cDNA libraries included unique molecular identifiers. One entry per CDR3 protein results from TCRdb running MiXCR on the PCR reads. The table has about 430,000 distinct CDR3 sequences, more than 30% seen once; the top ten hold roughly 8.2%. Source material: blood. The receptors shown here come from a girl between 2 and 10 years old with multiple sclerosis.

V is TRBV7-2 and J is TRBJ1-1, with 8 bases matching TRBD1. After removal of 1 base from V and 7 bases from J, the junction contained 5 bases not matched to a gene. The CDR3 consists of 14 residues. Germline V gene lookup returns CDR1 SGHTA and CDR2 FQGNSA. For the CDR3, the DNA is TGTGCCAGCAGCTTAGTGGGGGGACAGGATGAAGCTTTCTTT. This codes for CASSLVGGQDEAFF.

In DNA, the CDR3 is TGTGCCAGCAGTTTTCAGGGGACCACCGGGGAGCTGTTTTTT. It yields the protein CASSFQGTTGELFF. The rearrangement uses TRBV12-3 or TRBV12-4 and TRBJ2-2, with D possibly matching TRBD1 (6 bases). V lost 3 bases, J lost 4 bases, and 9 bases lay in between. The CDR3 has 14 residues.

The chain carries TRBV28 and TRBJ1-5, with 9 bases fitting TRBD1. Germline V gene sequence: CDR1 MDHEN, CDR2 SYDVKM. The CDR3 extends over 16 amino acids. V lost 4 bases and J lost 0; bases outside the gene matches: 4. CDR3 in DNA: TGTGCCAGCAGTTCCGGGACAGGGTATAGCAATCAGCCCCAGCATTTT. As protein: CASSSGTGYSNQPQHF.

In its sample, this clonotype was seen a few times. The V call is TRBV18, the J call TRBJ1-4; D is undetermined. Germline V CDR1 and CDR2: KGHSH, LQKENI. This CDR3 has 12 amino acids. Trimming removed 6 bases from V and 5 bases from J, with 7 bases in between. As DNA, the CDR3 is TGTGCCAGCTCGGGCAGCAATGAAAAACTGTTTTTT. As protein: CASSGSNEKLFF.

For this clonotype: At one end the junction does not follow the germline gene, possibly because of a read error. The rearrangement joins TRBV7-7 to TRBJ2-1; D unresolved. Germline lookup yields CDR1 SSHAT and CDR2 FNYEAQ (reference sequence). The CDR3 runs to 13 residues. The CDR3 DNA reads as TGTGCTAGCAGCTTAAATTGGGACAATGAGCAGTTCTTC. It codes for CASSLNWDNEQFF.

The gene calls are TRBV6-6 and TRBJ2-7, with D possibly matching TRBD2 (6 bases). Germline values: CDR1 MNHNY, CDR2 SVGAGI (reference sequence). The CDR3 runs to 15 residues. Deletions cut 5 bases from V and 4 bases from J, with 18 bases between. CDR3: CASSAEERVGYEQYF. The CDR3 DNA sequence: TGTGCCAGCAGTGCCGAGGAGCGGGTAGGGTACGAGCAGTACTTC.

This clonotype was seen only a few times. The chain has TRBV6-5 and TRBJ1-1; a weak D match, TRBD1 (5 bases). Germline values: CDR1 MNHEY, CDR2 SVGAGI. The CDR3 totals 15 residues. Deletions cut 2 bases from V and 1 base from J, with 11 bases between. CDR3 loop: CASSYEGQGNTEAFF. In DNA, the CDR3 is TGTGCCAGCAGTTACGAGGGGCAGGGGAACACTGAAGCTTTCTTT.

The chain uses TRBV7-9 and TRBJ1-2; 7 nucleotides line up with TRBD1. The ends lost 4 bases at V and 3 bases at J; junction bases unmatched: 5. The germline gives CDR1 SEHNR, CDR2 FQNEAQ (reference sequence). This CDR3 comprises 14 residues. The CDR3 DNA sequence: TGTGCCAGCAGCTGGGCCGGACAGGACTATGGCTACACCTTC. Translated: CASSWAGQDYGYTF.

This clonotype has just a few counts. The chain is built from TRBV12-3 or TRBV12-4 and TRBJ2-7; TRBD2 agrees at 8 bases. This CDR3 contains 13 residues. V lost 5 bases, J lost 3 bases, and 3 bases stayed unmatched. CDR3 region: CASSPGLVYEQYF. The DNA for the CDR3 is TGTGCCAGCAGTCCGGGACTAGTCTACGAGCAGTACTTC.

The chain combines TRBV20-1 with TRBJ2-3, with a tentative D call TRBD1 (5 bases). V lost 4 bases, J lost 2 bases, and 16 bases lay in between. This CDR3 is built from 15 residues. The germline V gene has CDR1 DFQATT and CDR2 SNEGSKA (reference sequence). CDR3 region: CSANPKTEPTDTQYF. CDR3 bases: TGCAGTGCTAACCCCAAGACAGAACCCACAGATACGCAGTATTTT.

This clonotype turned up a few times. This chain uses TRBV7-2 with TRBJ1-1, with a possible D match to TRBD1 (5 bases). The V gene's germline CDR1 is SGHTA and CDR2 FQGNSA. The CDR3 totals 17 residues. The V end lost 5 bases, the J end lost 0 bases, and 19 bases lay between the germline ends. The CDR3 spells CASSDRDGNIMNTEAFF. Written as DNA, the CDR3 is TGTGCCAGCAGCGACCGGGACGGGAATATCATGAACACTGAAGCTTTCTTT.

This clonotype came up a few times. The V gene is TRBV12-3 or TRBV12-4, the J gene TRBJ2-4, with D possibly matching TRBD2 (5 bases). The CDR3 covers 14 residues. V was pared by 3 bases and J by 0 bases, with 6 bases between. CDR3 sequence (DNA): TGTGCCAGCAGTTTCGGACTAGCCAAAAACATTCAGTACTTC. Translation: CASSFGLAKNIQYF.

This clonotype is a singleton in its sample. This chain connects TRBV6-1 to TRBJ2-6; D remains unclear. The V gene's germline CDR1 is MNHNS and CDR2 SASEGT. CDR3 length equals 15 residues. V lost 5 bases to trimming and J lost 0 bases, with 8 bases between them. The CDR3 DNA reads TGTGCCAGCAGTCCCCGCCCCTCTGGGGCCAACGTCCTGACTTTC. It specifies CASSPRPSGANVLTF.

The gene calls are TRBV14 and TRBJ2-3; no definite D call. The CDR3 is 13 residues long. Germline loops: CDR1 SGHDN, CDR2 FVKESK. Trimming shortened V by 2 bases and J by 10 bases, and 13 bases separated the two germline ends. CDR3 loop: CASSQTLPGAQYF. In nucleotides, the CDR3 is TGTGCCAGCAGCCAAACCCTCCCCGGTGCGCAGTATTTT.

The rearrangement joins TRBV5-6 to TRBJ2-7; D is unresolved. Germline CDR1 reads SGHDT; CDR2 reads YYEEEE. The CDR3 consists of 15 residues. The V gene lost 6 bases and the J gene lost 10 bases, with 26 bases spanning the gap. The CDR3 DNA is TGTGCCAGCACCCCGGCGTTCGGGTATGGAGAGGCCCAGTACTTC. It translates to CASTPAFGYGEAQYF.

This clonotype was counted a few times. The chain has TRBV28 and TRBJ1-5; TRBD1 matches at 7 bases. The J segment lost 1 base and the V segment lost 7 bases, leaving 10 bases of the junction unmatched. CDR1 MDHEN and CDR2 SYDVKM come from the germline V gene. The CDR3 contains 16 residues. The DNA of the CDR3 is TGTGCCAGCATTCGAGCAGGGGGGGCGAGCAATCAGCCCCAGCATTTT. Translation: CASIRAGGASNQPQHF.